This T cell receptor beta chain was sequenced in a study of blood T cell repertoires in COVID-19. In the original processing: Counts of nucleated cells, estimated from reference gene primer amplification, were obtained. The data were produced by immunoSEQ multiplex PCR, yet TCRdb's version contains in-frame clones alone and is incomplete. V, J and clone size reflect that table, while D and trimming were determined from the DNA. The data contain hundreds of thousands of clones, approximately 85% of them singletons. Germline CDR1 is MNHEY and CDR2 is SVGAGI. The CDR3 is made up of 15 amino acids. V trimming: 6 bases; J trimming: 3 bases; junction bases outside the gene matches: 3.

The specimen sequenced was PBMCs or T cells enriched from blood (not recorded which). The chain has TRBV6-5 and TRBJ2-1; 12 nucleotides line up with TRBD2. The source is a man between 25 and 39 years old who had recovered from COVID-19. As DNA, the CDR3 is TGTGCCAGCAGACCTAGCGGGGGGGGCTACAATGAGCAGTTCTTC. Amino acids: CASRPSGGGYNEQFF.